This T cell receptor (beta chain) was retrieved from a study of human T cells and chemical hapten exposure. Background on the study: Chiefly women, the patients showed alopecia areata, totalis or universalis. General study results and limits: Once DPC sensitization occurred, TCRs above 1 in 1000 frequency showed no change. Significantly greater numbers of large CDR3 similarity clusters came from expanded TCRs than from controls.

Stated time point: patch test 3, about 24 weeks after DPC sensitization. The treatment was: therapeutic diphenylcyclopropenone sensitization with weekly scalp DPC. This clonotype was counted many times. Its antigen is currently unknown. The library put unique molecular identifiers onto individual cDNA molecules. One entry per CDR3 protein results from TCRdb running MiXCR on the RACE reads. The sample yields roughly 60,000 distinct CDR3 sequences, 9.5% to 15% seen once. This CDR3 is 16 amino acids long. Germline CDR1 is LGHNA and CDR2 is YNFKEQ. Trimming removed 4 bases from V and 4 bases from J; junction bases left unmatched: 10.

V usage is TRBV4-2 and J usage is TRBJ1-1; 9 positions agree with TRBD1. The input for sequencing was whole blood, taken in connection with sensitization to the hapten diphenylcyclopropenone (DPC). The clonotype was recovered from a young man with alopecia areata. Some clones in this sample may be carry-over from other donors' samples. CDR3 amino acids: CASSPTEDRGGTEAFF. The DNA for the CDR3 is TGTGCCAGCAGCCCGACTGAGGACAGGGGTGGCACTGAAGCTTTCTTT.